Described below is a single TCR beta chain sequence and its context. Its matching antigen is unknown. The PCR had 60 Vbeta and 13 Jbeta primers. The table came from immunoSEQ multiplex PCR; TCRdb's copy has only in-frame clones and leaves some out. The table lists around 180,000 clones, 70% to 80% of them singletons. CDR1 is SGHDN, CDR2 FVKESK, per germline. V was shortened by 4 bases and J by 2 bases, with 15 bases between the two germline ends. The CDR3 runs 16 residues. The sample belongs to a study of cytomegalovirus exposure and HLA in healthy donors. Study results and caveats: It is likely that the observed cluster of highly shared sequence variants was a sequencing artifact.

V is TRBV14 and J is TRBJ1-3, with D maybe TRBD1 (5 bases). This TCR was sampled from a woman aged 30 to 39 in good health and CMV-seropositive. The sequenced sample was PBMCs. The DNA of the CDR3 is TGTGCCAGCAGCCCGACGGGGGGGACCCCTGGAAACACCATATATTTT. It specifies CASSPTGGTPGNTIYF.